The entry below gives a single T cell receptor beta chain sequence along with its context. Its matching antigen is unknown. Reverse transcription of extracted RNA yielded cDNA, which provided the sequencing template. Data came from immunoSEQ multiplex PCR; TCRdb stores just in-frame clones and leaves some out. The sample carries about 100,000 clones, about 44% recorded once. The treatment was: oral pan-JAK inhibitor, 5-10 mg twice daily. Sorting separated CD4+ and CD8+ T cells out of PBMCs. CDR1 MNHEY and CDR2 SMNVEV come from the germline V gene (reference sequence). The CDR3 is 15 amino acids. The ends were cut back, 11 bases at V and 3 bases at J, with 20 bases in the middle. This sample was taken from a study of CD8+ T cells in alopecia areata. At the level of the study: A regimen of oral tofacitinib, 5 to 10 mg twice daily, was given to treated patients. Study-level findings and limits: Scalp sample sequencing also detects resident alphabeta T cells of normal skin.

Sequences were derived from CD8+ T cells sorted from blood, sampled at week 24, from a patient treated with tofacitinib. The gene calls are TRBV27 and TRBJ2-1, with a tentative D call TRBD2 (5 bases). This receptor was identified in a human donor with alopecia areata. CDR3 nucleotide sequence: TGTGCCTCCCAGAGCCGGACTCTCCACTACAATGAGCAGTTCTTC. This gives the protein CASQSRTLHYNEQFF.